The text below deals with one TCR beta chain. The data originate from a study of blood T cell repertoires in COVID-19. Study background: PBMCs, B-cell-depleted T cells, or T cells were the source of the cDNA or gDNA that made up the material.

Assay: immunoSEQ multiplex PCR; the TCRdb copy retains only in-frame clones and omits some. Among 150,000 to 200,000 clones listed, around 86% were seen once. The sequencing sample was made of peripheral blood. The clonotype was recovered from a woman between 65 and 79 years old with COVID-19, enrolled during active disease.

The CDR3 region has the DNA TGTGCCAGCAGCTTCCGCCTAGGACTAGCGGGATCTACCGGGGCCAACGTCCTGACTTTC. It translates to CASSFRLGLAGSTGANVLTF. This sequence joins TRBV7-8 and TRBJ2-6; 12 positions agree with TRBD2. This CDR3 comprises 20 residues. Germline values: CDR1 SGHVS, CDR2 FQNEAQ. The ends lost 3 bases at V and 4 bases at J; junction bases unmatched: 13.